This TCR beta chain was observed in a study of identical twins. The germline CDR1 and CDR2 sequences are MGHRA and YSYEKL. V was cut by 0 bases and J by 7 bases, with 10 bases left in between. There are 14 residues in the CDR3. From the 5' RACE reads, TCRdb called clonotypes with MiXCR, one entry per CDR3 protein. The sample holds about 530,000 distinct CDR3 sequences; approximately 20% are singletons and the top ten take roughly 0.5%. With respect to this clonotype: No antigen is known for it.

Notes on the study in general: Low generation-probability sequences were in excess among twin-shared out-of-frame alpha sequences.

The same sample was also used in a study of yellow fever vaccine responses in identical twins. This second study says: Twins reportedly showed a vaccine T cell response that seemed partly convergent and partly personalized.

Sequencing was carried out using CD4+ T cells sorted from blood. V usage is TRBV4-1 and J usage is TRBJ1-5; maybe TRBD1 (5 bases). The TCR sequence derives from a woman aged 18 to 35 in good health. CDR3 bases: TGCGCCAGCAGCCAAGATGGGGGTGGGCAGCCCCAGCATTTT. Protein: CASSQDGGGQPQHF.